This record concerns one T cell receptor (beta chain) sequence. Its antigen remains unknown. These data originate in a study of vaccination and CD4 T cells after COVID-19. Trimming left V 2 bases short and J 5 bases short, with 11 bases between. CDR1 is SGHNT, CDR2 YYREEE, per germline (reference sequence). The CDR3 is made up of 14 amino acids. Treatment indicated: approximately nine-day PBMC culture with coronavirus spike peptide pools or control peptides (ViraFEST assay). Study conclusions and caveats: Recorded median SARS-CoV-2-reactive clonotype numbers increased from approximately 21 to 38 without reaching significance. In convalescent patients, 304 of 307 vaccine-specific clones were mono-reactive for SARS-CoV-2 spike.

Sequencing of cultured CD4+ T cell DNA used the Oncomine TCR Beta short-read assay. TCRdb called the PCR reads again in MiXCR, with one record for every CDR3 protein. The data hold 8,500 to 13,000 distinct CDR3 sequences, with almost 65% observed a single time. The TCR was taken from a human donor who had recovered from COVID-19. This sequence joins TRBV5-4 and TRBJ2-1; D is perhaps TRBD2 (6 bases). The sample taken for sequencing was CD4+ T cells from blood, cultured in vitro. CDR3 amino acids: CASSFSRGNNEQFF. As DNA, the CDR3 is TGTGCCAGCAGCTTTTCACGGGGGAACAATGAGCAGTTCTTC.